This T cell receptor (beta chain) is from a study of blood T cell repertoires in COVID-19. The wider study: From the United States, Italy and Spain came samples of acute and convalescent COVID-19. PBMCs, B-cell-depleted T cells, or T cells provided the cDNA or gDNA that made up the material.

With 1 base removed from V and 2 bases from J, the gap between germline ends came to 16 bases. The CDR3 totals 18 residues. CDR1 and CDR2 (germline): SGDLS, YYNGEE. TCRdb's table, derived via immunoSEQ multiplex PCR, lists solely in-frame clones and lacks some. The sample carries over 110,000 clones, less than 80% recorded once. The source material was peripheral blood. The receptor was isolated from a man in his fifties or sixties with acute or convalescent COVID-19. The chain couples TRBV9 to TRBJ2-6; weak D call: TRBD1 (6 bases). The CDR3 region has the DNA TGTGCCAGCAGCGTAATACCAGGTGGGACAACTGGGGCCAACGTCCTGACTTTC. This codes for CASSVIPGGTTGANVLTF. Combining the CDR3 with reference TRBV9 and TRBJ2-6 gives the whole variable domain DSGVTQTPKHLITATGQRVTLRCSPRSGDLSVYWYQQSLDQGLQFLIQYYNGEERAKGNILERFSAQQFPDLHSELNLSSLELGDSALYFCASSVIPGGTTGANVLTFGAGSRLTVL.